This record covers a single T cell receptor (beta chain). This specimen belongs to a study of blood T cell repertoires in COVID-19. On the study more broadly: Sample material is recorded as cDNA or gDNA derived from T cells, B-cell-depleted T cells, or PBMCs.

The data were produced by immunoSEQ multiplex PCR, yet TCRdb's version contains in-frame clones alone and is incomplete. The data show fewer than 300,000 clones, approximately 82% seen once. The CDR3 has 15 residues. V was clipped by 2 bases and J by 7 bases, with 14 bases between them. Germline V lookup: CDR1 KGHSH, CDR2 LQKENI. Sequenced input: peripheral blood. The clonotype was recovered from a woman aged 18-30 years with acute or convalescent COVID-19. The chain uses TRBV18 and TRBJ2-2, with a weak D call TRBD2 (5 bases). CDR3 DNA sequence: TGTGCCAGCTCACCAAACTCTGCCGCGGGCGGGGAGCTGTTTTTT. Translated: CASSPNSAAGGELFF.